These T cell receptor beta chains were read from a single sample in a study of blood T cell repertoires in COVID-19. The protocol was immunoSEQ multiplex PCR, while the TCRdb copy is restricted to in-frame clones and leaves out a portion. Among 55,000 to 70,000 clones listed, 87% were seen once. Sequencing was performed on peripheral blood. The receptors were sampled from a young woman with acute or convalescent COVID-19. Both conserved end residues are part of each CDR3. The D gene is left open where the match is weak. Size tells how often a clone was seen (once, few, many) or the class of an expanded clone, and some rows leave it out.

TRBJ2-5 | TRBD2 | TRBV6-5 | . | CASTRLAGEETQYF | TGTGCCAGCACCCGATTAGCGGGGGAAGAGACCCAGTACTTC
TRBJ1-3 | TRBD1 | TRBV6-1 | . | CASSEEGRGPGNTIYF | TGTGCCAGCAGTGAGGAGGGCAGGGGGCCTGGAAACACCATATATTTT
TRBJ2-5 | TRBD2 | TRBV6-2/TRBV6-3 | . | CASSYVVGGTETQYF | TGTGCCAGCAGTTACGTTGTGGGAGGGACAGAGACCCAGTACTTC
TRBJ2-2 | TRBD2 | TRBV10-2 | few | CASSEGLAGGPNTGELFF | TGCGCCAGCAGTGAGGGACTAGCGGGGGGACCGAACACCGGGGAGCTGTTTTTT
TRBJ1-4 | . | TRBV4-3 | . | CASSQGWGGVNEKLFF | TGCGCCAGCAGCCAAGGGTGGGGAGGGGTTAATGAAAAACTGTTTTTT
TRBJ2-3 | TRBD1 | TRBV25-1 | . | CASSGQGYTDTQYF | TGTGCCAGCAGTGGACAGGGTTACACAGATACGCAGTATTTT
TRBJ1-5 | . | TRBV2 | once | CASTGGVASNQPQHF | TGTGCCAGCACCGGAGGGGTAGCGAGCAATCAGCCCCAGCATTTT
TRBJ2-3 | . | TRBV9 | . | CASSVVSGGIDTQYF | TGTGCCAGCAGCGTAGTTTCGGGGGGCATAGATACGCAGTATTTT
TRBJ1-1 | . | TRBV18 | . | CASSPRTLNTEAFF | TGTGCCAGCTCACCAAGGACACTGAACACTGAAGCTTTCTTT
TRBJ1-2 | . | TRBV5-6 | . | CASSSTGIANYGYTF | TGTGCCAGCAGCTCAACAGGGATAGCTAACTATGGCTACACCTTC
TRBJ1-1 | . | TRBV19 | . | CASSTLGSLLVNTEAFF | TGTGCCAGTAGTACTCTCGGGTCGTTACTGGTGAACACTGAAGCTTTCTTT
TRBJ1-5 | . | TRBV28 | . | CASKQAGLEPQHF | TGTGCCAGCAAGCAGGCAGGGTTAGAGCCCCAGCATTTT
TRBJ2-7 | . | TRBV12-3/TRBV12-4 | . | CASSWGDEQYF | TGTGCCAGCAGCTGGGGGGACGAGCAGTACTTC
TRBJ1-6 | . | TRBV28 | . | CASSATGISPLHF | TGTGCCAGCAGTGCAACAGGGATTTCACCCCTCCACTTT
TRBJ2-7 | TRBD1 | TRBV7-2 | . | CASSLRDRDEQYF | TGTGCCAGCAGCTTACGGGACAGGGACGAGCAGTACTTC
TRBJ1-1 | TRBD1 | TRBV12-3/TRBV12-4 | . | CASSGGQYTEAFF | TGTGCCAGCAGTGGGGGACAGTACACTGAAGCTTTCTTT
TRBJ1-6 | . | TRBV24-1 | few | CATHRVSSYNSPLHF | TGTGCCACCCACAGGGTAAGCTCCTATAATTCACCCCTCCACTTT
TRBJ1-4 | . | TRBV6-5 | . | CASSTGIRYEKLFF | TGTGCCAGCAGTACAGGGATTCGGTACGAAAAACTGTTTTTT
TRBJ2-7 | TRBD2 | TRBV29-1 | . | CSVEGLAGVISGEQYF | TGCAGCGTGGAAGGACTAGCGGGAGTCATATCGGGCGAGCAGTACTTC
TRBJ2-7 | TRBD1 | TRBV18 | . | CASSPGQVQNEQYF | TGTGCCAGCTCACCCGGACAGGTCCAGAACGAGCAGTACTTC
TRBJ1-2 | . | TRBV19 | . | CASSIDGGGSYGYTF | TGTGCCAGTAGTATAGATGGGGGCGGCAGCTATGGCTACACCTTC
TRBJ2-1 | . | TRBV12-5 | once | CASGPLIYEQFF | TGTGCTAGTGGTCCGCTAATCTATGAGCAGTTCTTC
TRBJ2-6 | TRBD1 | TRBV7-8 | once | CASSLRDRGFGANVLTF | TGTGCCAGCAGCTTACGGGACAGGGGTTTTGGGGCCAACGTCCTGACTTTC
TRBJ1-2 | . | TRBV7-9 | . | CASSLGRGGGYTF | TGTGCCAGCAGCTTAGGCCGGGGAGGTGGCTACACCTTC
TRBJ1-2 | . | TRBV19 | . | CASRSTYGYTF | TGTGCCAGCCGGTCCACCTATGGCTACACCTTC
TRBJ1-1 | . | TRBV27 | . | CASSFVPRNTEAFF | TGTGCCAGCAGTTTTGTCCCCCGGAACACTGAAGCTTTCTTT
TRBJ1-1 | . | TRBV7-9 | once | CASSFGGNTEAFF | TGTGCCAGCAGCTTCGGAGGGAACACTGAAGCTTTCTTT
TRBJ1-1 | . | TRBV6-5 | . | CATWRGSEAFF | TGTGCCACGTGGCGGGGCTCTGAAGCTTTCTTT
TRBJ1-6 | TRBD1 | TRBV2 | . | CASSDEGTGGSPLHF | TGTGCCAGCAGTGACGAAGGGACAGGGGGTTCACCCCTCCACTTT
TRBJ1-2 | . | TRBV30 | . | CAWRSRGVSYGYTF | TGTGCCTGGAGGTCTCGGGGGGTGTCCTATGGCTACACCTTC
TRBJ1-1 | . | TRBV3-1/TRBV3-2 | . | CASSPRRGNTEAFF | TGTGCCAGCAGCCCCCGGAGGGGGAACACTGAAGCTTTCTTT
TRBJ1-5 | TRBD1 | TRBV6-6 | . | CASSPTGVGFVSNQPQHF | TGTGCCAGCAGTCCGACAGGGGTGGGGTTTGTGAGCAATCAGCCCCAGCATTTT
TRBJ2-1 | TRBD2 | TRBV4-1 | . | CASSQGPQRGGSHNEQFF | TGCGCCAGCAGCCAAGGACCCCAACGGGGGGGCTCCCACAATGAGCAGTTCTTC
TRBJ1-1 | . | TRBV10-3 | . | CAISGTNRERTEAFF | TGTGCCATCAGTGGAACGAACAGGGAAAGGACTGAAGCTTTCTTT
TRBJ2-6 | . | TRBV29-1 | . | CSVESSGANVLTF | TGCAGCGTTGAGAGCTCTGGGGCCAACGTCCTGACTTTC
TRBJ2-1 | . | TRBV19 | . | CASSIVRGQRREQFF | TGTGCCAGTAGTATTGTACGGGGTCAACGCCGTGAGCAGTTCTTC